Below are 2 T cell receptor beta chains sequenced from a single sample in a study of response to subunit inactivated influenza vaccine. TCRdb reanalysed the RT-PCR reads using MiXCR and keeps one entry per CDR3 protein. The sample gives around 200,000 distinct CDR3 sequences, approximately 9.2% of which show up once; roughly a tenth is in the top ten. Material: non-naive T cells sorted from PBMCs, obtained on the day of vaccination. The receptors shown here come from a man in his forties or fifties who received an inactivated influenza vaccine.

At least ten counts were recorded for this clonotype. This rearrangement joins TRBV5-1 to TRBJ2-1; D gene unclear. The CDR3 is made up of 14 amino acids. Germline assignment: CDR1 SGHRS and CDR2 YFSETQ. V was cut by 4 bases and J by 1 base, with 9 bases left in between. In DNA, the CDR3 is TGCGCCAGCAGCCCCGACACGTCCTACAATGAGCAGTTCTTC. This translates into CASSPDTSYNEQFF.

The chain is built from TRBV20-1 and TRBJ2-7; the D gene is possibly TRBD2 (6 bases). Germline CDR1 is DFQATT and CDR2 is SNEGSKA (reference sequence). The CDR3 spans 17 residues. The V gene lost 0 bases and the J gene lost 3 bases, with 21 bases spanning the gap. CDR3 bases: TGCAGTGCTAGAGACCGGGACTTCAAAAAACCCCTCTACGAGCAGTACTTC. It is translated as CSARDRDFKKPLYEQYF.